The rows below give T cell receptor beta chains drawn from one sample of a study of CD8 T cells in Susac syndrome. TCRdb processed the immunoSEQ multiplex PCR reads anew with MiXCR; each CDR3 protein has one entry. The sample gives around 150,000 distinct CDR3 sequences, roughly 94% of which show up once; about 0.086% is in the top ten. The sample was CD4+ T cells from PBMCs. Source of these receptors: a human donor with multiple sclerosis. The CDR3 runs from the conserved cysteine through the conserved F or W. The D gene is left open where the match is weak. A row's size may be missing; if present it is once, few, many or a size class.

V	size	J	D	DNA	CDR3
TRBV4-3	.	TRBJ2-2	.	TGCGCCAGCAGCCACAACCCGGGGGAGCTGTTTTTT	CASSHNPGELFF
TRBV7-8	.	TRBJ1-4	.	TGTGCCAGCAGCTCCCCAAGGGCAGTTAATGAAAAACTGTTTTTT	CASSSPRAVNEKLFF
TRBV20-1	.	TRBJ2-7	TRBD2	TGCAGTGCTCCCGCGACTAGCGGGAGCCTTTTAGAGCAGTACTTC	CSAPATSGSLLEQYF
TRBV3-1	once	TRBJ2-7	TRBD1	TGTGCCAGCAGCCCCTCCGGGACAGCACGCTACGAGCAGTACTTC	CASSPSGTARYEQYF
TRBV3-1	once	TRBJ2-3	.	TGTGCCAGCAGACTCGGGACTGACAGCGCCGATACGCAGTATTTT	CASRLGTDSADTQYF
TRBV30	.	TRBJ2-7	TRBD1	TGTGCCTGGGAGATGGACAGGGCCTACGAGCAGTACTTC	CAWEMDRAYEQYF
TRBV9	.	TRBJ1-5	.	TGTGCCAGCAGCGTCTCAGGGGCTAGCAATCAGCCCCAGCATTTT	CASSVSGASNQPQHF
TRBV6-6	once	TRBJ1-5	TRBD1	TGTGCCAGCAGTTGGAAAGGACAGGCGAATCAGCCCCAGCATTTT	CASSWKGQANQPQHF
TRBV19	once	TRBJ2-1	.	TGTGCCAGTAGCTCGGCTGGCGGCGACGGCTACAATGAGCAGTTCTTC	CASSSAGGDGYNEQFF
TRBV20-1	.	TRBJ1-5	.	TGCAGTGCTTCCGGGACACAACACAGTAATCAGCCCCAGCATTTT	CSASGTQHSNQPQHF
TRBV19	.	TRBJ2-5	TRBD2	TGTGCCAGTAGTTACAGTGCGGGAGAGAGGGAGACCCAGTACTTC	CASSYSAGERETQYF
TRBV2	.	TRBJ2-2	.	TGTGCCAGCAGTGAACGGCTAGCTGGGTCCGGGGAGCTGTTTTTT	CASSERLAGSGELFF
TRBV27	.	TRBJ1-2	TRBD1	TGTGCCAGCAGTCCTCTCCAGGGGGCGATAGGCTACACCTTC	CASSPLQGAIGYTF
TRBV7-6	few	TRBJ2-3	.	TGTGCCAGCAGCTCCTCAGATACGCAGTATTTT	CASSSSDTQYF
TRBV12-3/TRBV12-4	once	TRBJ2-5	.	TGTGCCATCCACCAAGAGACCCAGTACTTC	CAIHQETQYF
TRBV10-3	once	TRBJ2-5	TRBD2	TGTGCCATCAGTGGGGGGAGGGGAAGAAACCAAGAGACCCAGTACTTC	CAISGGRGRNQETQYF
TRBV19	.	TRBJ1-2	.	TGTGCCAGTAGTCGAAACTATGGCTACACCTTC	CASSRNYGYTF
TRBV6-6	.	TRBJ1-5	.	TGTGCCAGCAGCTTTGACGGGTATAGCAATCAGCCCCAGCATTTT	CASSFDGYSNQPQHF
TRBV6-5	few	TRBJ2-6	.	TGTGCCAGCAGTTACCGGGGGTCTGGGGCCAACGTCCTGACTTTC	CASSYRGSGANVLTF
TRBV4-3	.	TRBJ2-3	.	TGCGCCAGCAGCCAAGGAACAGGACCTAAGCACACGCAGTATTTT	CASSQGTGPKHTQYF
TRBV5-6	.	TRBJ1-4	.	TGTGCCAGCAGCCGACGAGGGGCGGGTGAAAAACTGTTTTTT	CASSRRGAGEKLFF
TRBV28	.	TRBJ2-7	TRBD1	TGTGCCAGCACCAGGACAGGGGAAAGCTACGAGCAGTACTTC	CASTRTGESYEQYF
TRBV18	.	TRBJ2-5	.	TGTGCCAGCTCACCCACGACAGACTTACAAGAGACCCAGTACTTC	CASSPTTDLQETQYF
TRBV7-2	.	TRBJ1-3	.	TGTGCCAGCAGCTTAGTTGGGGGCTCTGGAAACACCATATATTTT	CASSLVGGSGNTIYF
TRBV24-1	.	TRBJ2-3	.	TGTGCCACCAGAAGACAGCGATCGGATACGCAGTATTTT	CATRRQRSDTQYF
TRBV12-3/TRBV12-4	.	TRBJ2-4	.	TGTGCCAGCAGTCCCGGACAGGGACTACTAAAAAACATTCAGTACTTC	CASSPGQGLLKNIQYF
TRBV7-6	.	TRBJ2-2	.	TGTGCCAGCAGTCCTAGGGGGATTTCGAACACCGGGGAGCTGTTTTTT	CASSPRGISNTGELFF
TRBV4-3	.	TRBJ1-1	TRBD1	TGCGCCAGCAGCCAAGCGGACAGGGACACTGAAGCTTTCTTT	CASSQADRDTEAFF
TRBV20-1	.	TRBJ2-4	.	TGCAGTGCTACCAGTGTAGCCAAAAACATTCAGTACTTC	CSATSVAKNIQYF
TRBV4-2	.	TRBJ2-7	TRBD1	TGTGCCAGCAGCCAAGAAGACAGGGGGCACTACGAGCAGTACTTC	CASSQEDRGHYEQYF
TRBV6-5	.	TRBJ1-2	.	TGTGCCAGCAGTTACTCAGCTCGTTATGGCTACACCTTC	CASSYSARYGYTF
TRBV27	.	TRBJ2-5	.	TGTGCCAGCAGTTTTCAGAGGGGAGAGACCCAGTACTTC	CASSFQRGETQYF
TRBV10-3	.	TRBJ2-7	.	TGTGCCATCAGTGACCGAGACAGGACATACGACTACGAGCAGTACTTC	CAISDRDRTYDYEQYF
TRBV2	.	TRBJ2-3	TRBD2	TGTGCCAGCAGTGAAGCGGCGGGAGGCTCCGAAGCGGGGCAGTATTTT	CASSEAAGGSEAGQYF
TRBV7-9	.	TRBJ1-1	.	TGTGCCAGCATGTGGCAGTCGAACACTGAAGCTTTCTTT	CASMWQSNTEAFF
TRBV20-1	.	TRBJ1-2	TRBD1	TGCAGTGCCCTCAGGGGGCTAAATGGCTACACCTTC	CSALRGLNGYTF
TRBV30	.	TRBJ2-5	.	TGTGCCTGGAGTGTGCTGTACCAAGAGACCCAGTACTTC	CAWSVLYQETQYF
TRBV20-1	.	TRBJ2-3	.	TGCAGTGCGCCCGGCGGAGACAGCGGGCTAGATACGCAGTATTTT	CSAPGGDSGLDTQYF
TRBV6-5	.	TRBJ2-3	.	TGTGCCAGCAGTTCCACCATTGTGGATACGCAGTATTTT	CASSSTIVDTQYF
TRBV9	.	TRBJ1-1	.	TGTGCCAGCAGCGTCGAGGGACGGATGAACACTGAAGCTTTCTTT	CASSVEGRMNTEAFF
TRBV3-1	.	TRBJ2-2	TRBD1	TGTGCCAGCAGCCATCCTGGGGGACAGGGGTCGTACACCGGGGAGCTGTTTTTT	CASSHPGGQGSYTGELFF
TRBV20-1	.	TRBJ2-3	.	TGCAGCCGGGTTGCTCCTGGCAGGGGTACGCAGTATTTT	CSRVAPGRGTQYF
TRBV29-1	once	TRBJ2-2	TRBD2	TGCAGCGTCCCCACCGGGACTAGCGGGAGTGGGTCCACCGGGGAGCTGTTTTTT	CSVPTGTSGSGSTGELFF
TRBV3-1	.	TRBJ2-1	.	TGTGCCAGCAGCCAGGGCAGGGTGGAGCAGTTCTTC	CASSQGRVEQFF
TRBV24-1	.	TRBJ2-2	.	TGTGCCACCAGTGAGTGGCCGACCGGGGAGCTGTTTTTT	CATSEWPTGELFF
TRBV20-1	.	TRBJ2-1	TRBD2	TGCAGTGCTAGAGCTAGCGGTGAGCAGTTCTTC	CSARASGEQFF
TRBV5-1	once	TRBJ1-1	TRBD1	TGCGCCAGCGGACGGACAGGGGGCGAGGGCACTGAAGCTTTCTTT	CASGRTGGEGTEAFF
TRBV6-5	.	TRBJ2-4	.	TGTGCCAGCAGATTACAGGGAGAAGCCAAAAACATTCAGTACTTC	CASRLQGEAKNIQYF